One sample yielded the 24 T cell receptor beta chains listed below, sequenced in a study of human T cells and chemical hapten exposure. The sample's time point: patch test 1, 2 weeks after DPC sensitization. As to treatment: therapeutic diphenylcyclopropenone sensitization with weekly scalp DPC. Each CDR3 protein is one row after TCRdb ran MiXCR on the RACE reads. The sample lists under 200,000 distinct CDR3 sequences; about 14% were seen once. Here the sequenced sample was whole blood, taken in connection with sensitization to the hapten diphenylcyclopropenone (DPC). These receptors originate from a woman in her twenties or thirties with alopecia areata. Some clones in this sample may be carry-over from other donors' samples.

This clonotype was seen a few times. The chain employs TRBV4-1 and TRBJ2-5; D may be TRBD2 (6 bases). In germline, CDR1 is MGHRA, CDR2 YSYEKL. V was cut by 4 bases and J by 4 bases, with 19 bases left in between. The CDR3 has 16 residues. CDR3 coding DNA: TGCGCCAGCAGCCTGGGACTCGCCGGATTTGGAGAGACCCAGTACTTC. Amino acids: CASSLGLAGFGETQYF.

This clonotype was observed a few times. The chain recombines TRBV7-2 with TRBJ1-2, with D uncertain. Germline V gene data show CDR1 as SGHTA and CDR2 as FQGNSA. V shed 3 bases and J shed 2 bases, with 7 bases lying between them. The CDR3 totals 13 residues. CDR3 bases: TGTGCCAGCAGCTTCCGCCGAAACTATGGCTACACCTTC. Protein sequence: CASSFRRNYGYTF.

This chain joins TRBV29-1 and TRBJ2-1; D unclear. Germline V gives CDR1 SQVTM, CDR2 ANQGSEA. V was shortened by 8 bases and J by 6 bases, with 2 bases between the two germline ends. The CDR3 sequence is 8 residues long. The CDR3 coding sequence is TGCAGCACCAATGAGCAGTTCTTC. Translation: CSTNEQFF.

This clonotype was seen at least ten times. The chain links TRBV12-3 or TRBV12-4 to TRBJ2-5; possible D gene TRBD2, 5 bases. V was shortened by 3 bases and J by 2 bases, with 13 bases between the two germline ends. The CDR3 has 15 amino acids. The CDR3: CASSLIGLLQETQYF. The CDR3 nucleotides are TGTGCCAGCAGTTTGATAGGACTCCTGCAAGAGACCCAGTACTTC.

This clonotype was found once. V usage is TRBV28 and J usage is TRBJ1-5, with 7 bases identical to TRBD1. J lost 7 bases, V lost 7 bases, and 7 bases had no gene match. Germline values: CDR1 MDHEN, CDR2 SYDVKM. The CDR3 is 13 amino acids. CDR3 coding DNA: TGTGCCAGCACCGACAGGGAGTACCAGCCCCAGCATTTT. It encodes CASTDREYQPQHF.

This chain joins TRBV12-3 or TRBV12-4 and TRBJ2-7; the match to TRBD2 covers 7 bases. V dropped 4 bases and J dropped 1; count of bases not matched to a gene: 4. The CDR3 extends over 14 amino acids. The CDR3 here is CASSWEGGSYEQYF. DNA of the CDR3: TGTGCCAGCAGTTGGGAGGGAGGTTCCTACGAGCAGTACTTC.

In its sample, this clonotype was seen a few times. The rearrangement links TRBV28 to TRBJ2-1; 13 bases are a match to TRBD2. Germline loops: CDR1 MDHEN, CDR2 SYDVKM. The CDR3 contains 15 residues. Losses at the gene ends were 6 bases for V and 4 bases for J; bases not matched to a gene: 3. The CDR3 loop reads CASSELAGGYNEQFF. DNA of the CDR3: TGTGCCAGCAGCGAACTAGCGGGAGGGTACAATGAGCAGTTCTTC.

This clonotype was detected a few times. V usage is TRBV18 and J usage is TRBJ1-2; tentatively, D is TRBD1 (5 bases). Germline lookup yields CDR1 KGHSH and CDR2 LQKENI. This CDR3 is built from 13 residues. V lost 5 bases, J lost 5 bases, and 12 bases lay in between. The DNA for the CDR3 is TGTGCCAGCTCAGAGACAGATAATTATGGCTACACCTTC. Residues: CASSETDNYGYTF. The variable domain in full, completed from reference TRBV18 and TRBJ1-2, reads NAGVMQNPRHLVRRRGQEARLRCSPMKGHSHVYWYRQLPEEGLKFMVYLQKENIIDESGMPKERFSAEFPKEGPSILRIQQVVRGDSAAYFCASSETDNYGYTFGSGTRLTVV.

This clonotype was seen a handful of times. V gene TRBV27 combines with J gene TRBJ2-1; D might be TRBD1 (6 bases). The CDR3 runs 13 residues. V was trimmed by 10 bases and J by 2 bases, leaving 12 bases between them. Germline CDR1 MNHEY, CDR2 SMNVEV (reference sequence). The CDR3 loop reads CATTDSPYNEQFF. CDR3 DNA sequence: TGTGCCACCACGGACAGCCCCTACAATGAGCAGTTCTTC.

This chain connects TRBV28 to TRBJ2-5; D gene unclear. The CDR3 covers 14 residues. V shed 3 bases and J shed 2 bases, with 10 bases lying between them. CDR1 and CDR2 from the germline V gene are MDHEN and SYDVKM. The chain's CDR3 is CASSFSTSQETQYF. CDR3 DNA sequence: TGTGCCAGCAGTTTCTCTACATCACAAGAGACCCAGTACTTC.

This rearrangement joins TRBV25-1 to TRBJ2-1; D not certain. Germline CDR1 MGHDK, CDR2 SYGVNS. The V gene lost 2 bases and the J gene lost 7 bases, with 24 bases spanning the gap. The CDR3 is made up of 18 amino acids. CDR3 in DNA: TGTGCCAGCAGTGAAAAAGGCCTTGGGGTCTACTTGTATAATGAGCAGTTCTTC. Encoded protein: CASSEKGLGVYLYNEQFF.

J is TRBJ1-1 and V is TRBV4-3, with 7 bases lining up with TRBD1. The CDR3 runs to 15 residues. The V gene's germline CDR1 is LGHNA and CDR2 YSLEER. J gave up 2 bases and V 5 bases, and 8 bases lay outside the gene matches. CDR3 sequence reads: CASSSGGFSNTEAFF. CDR3 in DNA: TGCGCCAGCAGCTCAGGGGGATTTAGTAACACTGAAGCTTTCTTT.

This clonotype occurred a few times. V and J are TRBV4-3 and TRBJ2-3; D is uncertain. In germline, CDR1 is LGHNA, CDR2 YSLEER. Trimming removed 3 bases from V and 4 bases from J, with 14 bases in between. The length of the CDR3 is 15 residues. The CDR3 reads CASSQDDRVADTQYF. The CDR3 DNA follows: TGCGCCAGCAGCCAGGATGACCGGGTGGCAGATACGCAGTATTTT.

This clonotype was observed a single time. The gene calls are TRBV7-2 and TRBJ2-1; a weak D match, TRBD2 (7 bases). The length of the CDR3 is 16 residues. V was shortened by 8 bases and J by 0 bases, with 17 bases between the two germline ends. The V gene's germline CDR1 is SGHTA and CDR2 FQGNSA. The CDR3: CASGPKGGYSYNEQFF. The CDR3 coding sequence is TGTGCCAGCGGGCCCAAGGGGGGGTACTCCTACAATGAGCAGTTCTTC.

The chain employs TRBV5-6 and TRBJ2-1, with 7 nucleotides matching TRBD1. Germline V CDR1 and CDR2: SGHDT, YYEEEE. The CDR3 extends over 14 amino acids. J was trimmed by 4 bases and V by 3 bases; bases with no gene match: 4. The CDR3 bases are TGTGCCAGCAGCTATACGACAGGGTACAATGAGCAGTTCTTC. This sequence encodes CASSYTTGYNEQFF.

This clonotype was seen at least ten times. This chain uses TRBV7-9 with TRBJ2-3; the D is unclear. Germline lookup yields CDR1 SEHNR and CDR2 FQNEAQ (reference sequence). The V end was cut by 3 bases, the J end by 6 bases, with 4 bases between. The CDR3 totals 11 residues. The CDR3 region is CASSLEDTQYF. In nucleotides, the CDR3 is TGTGCCAGCAGCTTGGAGGATACGCAGTATTTT.

This clonotype was seen a few times. The J gene is TRBJ2-1, the V gene TRBV20-1; D not resolved. This CDR3 has 11 amino acids. The ends were cut back, 3 bases at V and 4 bases at J, with 4 bases in the middle. Germline CDR1 DFQATT, CDR2 SNEGSKA (reference sequence). CDR3 sequence: CSARYYNEQFF. The DNA of the CDR3 is TGCAGTGCTAGGTATTACAATGAGCAGTTCTTC.

This clonotype was observed a handful of times. This chain connects TRBV25-1 to TRBJ2-1; D may match TRBD1 or TRBD2 (5 bases each). With 5 bases removed from V and 8 bases from J, the gap between germline ends came to 19 bases. Germline values: CDR1 MGHDK, CDR2 SYGVNS. The length of the CDR3 is 15 residues. DNA of the CDR3: TGTGCCAGCAGTTTACCGGGGACCCGAGGGGATGAGCAGTTCTTC. Its protein product is CASSLPGTRGDEQFF.

As to this clonotype: A read error may produce the germline difference seen at one junction end. The CDR3 region is CASSQDVSGARNQSQHF. CDR3 nucleotide sequence: TGCGCCAGCAGCCAAGACGTTTCCGGGGCGCGCAATCAGTCCCAGCATTTT. The chain carries TRBV4-3 and TRBJ1-5; D perhaps matches TRBD1 (5 bases). The CDR3 loop spans 17 amino acids. Germline CDR1 is LGHNA and CDR2 is YSLEER.

This clonotype appeared many times. The chain couples TRBV15 to TRBJ1-3; 7 bases map to TRBD1. V lost 3 bases and J lost 2; bases outside the gene matches: 7. CDR1 and CDR2 from the germline V gene are LNHNV and YYDKDF (reference sequence). This CDR3 region has 16 residues. The CDR3 is CATSRLTGAPGNTIYF. The CDR3 DNA is TGTGCCACCAGCAGGTTAACAGGGGCTCCTGGAAACACCATATATTTT.

V and J are TRBV10-3 and TRBJ2-3; D is unresolved. The CDR3 sequence is 9 residues long. The germline V gene encodes CDR1 ENHRY and CDR2 SYGVKD. Trimming stripped 6 bases from V and 7 bases from J, with 2 bases between. The chain's CDR3 is CAIRNTQYF. CDR3 DNA sequence: TGTGCCATCAGAAATACGCAGTATTTT.

This clonotype was observed a handful of times. The chain has TRBV7-2 and TRBJ1-2; a possible D gene is TRBD1 (6 bases). With 10 bases removed from V and 4 bases from J, the gap between germline ends came to 22 bases. Germline values: CDR1 SGHTA, CDR2 FQGNSA. The CDR3 has 15 residues. The CDR3 loop reads CATPTRTQGTYGYTF. The CDR3 coding sequence is TGTGCCACCCCAACCCGGACCCAGGGGACCTATGGCTACACCTTC.

This clonotype came up a few times. The chain recombines TRBV12-3 or TRBV12-4 with TRBJ2-2; 8 nucleotides line up with TRBD2. The trim removed 3 bases at V and 7 bases at J, leaving 4 bases unmatched. This CDR3 has 14 residues. The CDR3 sequence is CASSLREAGGELFF. The CDR3 region has the DNA TGTGCCAGCAGTTTGCGGGAGGCCGGCGGGGAGCTGTTTTTT.

V usage is TRBV20-1 and J usage is TRBJ2-7; D is perhaps TRBD1 or TRBD2 (5 bases each). The CDR3 contains 13 residues. From germline, CDR1 is DFQATT and CDR2 SNEGSKA (reference sequence). V was shortened by 0 bases and J by 7 bases, with 13 bases between the two germline ends. The CDR3 here is CSARDEVGVEQYF. CDR3 coding DNA: TGCAGTGCTAGAGATGAGGTGGGGGTTGAGCAGTACTTC.